This T cell receptor beta chain was retrieved from a study of Ad26.COV2.S vaccination and SARS-CoV-2 variants. As for the study in general: The authors gave Ad26.COV2.S intramuscularly, either once or twice 56 days apart.

Libraries were prepared by immunoSEQ multiplex PCR; TCRdb keeps only in-frame clonotypes and omits some of them. In the table there are hundreds of thousands of clones, 87% of which are singletons. The V segment lost 3 bases and the J segment 3 bases; nucleotides outside the gene matches: 10. CDR1 SGHTS and CDR2 YDEGEE come from the germline V gene. This CDR3 has 16 amino acids. Treatment given: around 19 received Ad26.COV2.S at low or high dose, single or two shots; about five received placebo; per-sample allocation not given. Repertoires come from day 63 after the first vaccine or placebo injection. This clone was observed a single time.

J is TRBJ2-5 and V is TRBV5-8, with 8 nucleotides matching TRBD2. Sequencing used peripheral blood, obtained in a trial of Ad26.COV2.S vaccine versus placebo. The TCR sequence derives from a person aged 18 to 59 who received the Ad26.COV2.S COVID-19 vaccine or a placebo. The CDR3 region is CASSSRGSGEKETQYF. CDR3 sequence (DNA): TGTGCCAGCAGCTCCCGGGGTAGCGGGGAGAAAGAGACCCAGTACTTC.